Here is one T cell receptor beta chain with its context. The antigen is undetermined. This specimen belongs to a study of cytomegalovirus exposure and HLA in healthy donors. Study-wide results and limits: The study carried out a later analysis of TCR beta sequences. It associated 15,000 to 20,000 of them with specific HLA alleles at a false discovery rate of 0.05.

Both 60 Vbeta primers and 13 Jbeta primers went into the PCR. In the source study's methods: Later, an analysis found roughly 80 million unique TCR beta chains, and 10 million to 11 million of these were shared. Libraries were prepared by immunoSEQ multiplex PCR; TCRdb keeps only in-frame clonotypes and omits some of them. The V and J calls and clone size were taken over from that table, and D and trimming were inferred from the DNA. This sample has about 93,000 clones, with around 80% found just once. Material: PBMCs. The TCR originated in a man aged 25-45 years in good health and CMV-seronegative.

The CDR3 DNA reads as TGTGCCAGCAGCTTATACAGGGGCTATGGCTACACCTTC. Its protein is CASSLYRGYGYTF. This rearrangement joins TRBV7-3 to TRBJ1-2, with 7 bases that match TRBD1. V lost 2 bases, J lost 4 bases, and 1 base stayed unmatched. Germline CDR1 reads SGHTA; CDR2 reads FQGTGA. This CDR3 has 13 residues.